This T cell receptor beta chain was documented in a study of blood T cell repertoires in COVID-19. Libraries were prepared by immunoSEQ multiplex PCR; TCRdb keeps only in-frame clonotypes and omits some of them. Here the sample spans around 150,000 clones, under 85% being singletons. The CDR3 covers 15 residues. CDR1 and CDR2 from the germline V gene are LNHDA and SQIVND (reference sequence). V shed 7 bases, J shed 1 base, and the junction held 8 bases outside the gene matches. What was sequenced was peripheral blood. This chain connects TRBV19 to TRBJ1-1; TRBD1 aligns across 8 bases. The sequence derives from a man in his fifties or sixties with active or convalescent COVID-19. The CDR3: CASMVTGVKNTEAFF. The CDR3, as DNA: TGTGCCAGTATGGTGACAGGGGTTAAGAACACTGAAGCTTTCTTT. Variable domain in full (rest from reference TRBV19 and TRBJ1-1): DGGITQSPKYLFRKEGQNVTLSCEQNLNHDAMYWYRQDPGQGLRLIYYSQIVNDFQKGDIAEGYSVSREKKESFPLTVTSAQKNPTAFYLCASMVTGVKNTEAFFGQGTRLTVV.